The 24 T cell receptor beta chains given below trace back to one sample, sequenced in a study of Ad26.COV2.S vaccination and SARS-CoV-2 variants. Data came from immunoSEQ multiplex PCR; TCRdb stores just in-frame clones and leaves some out. The table lists 75,000 to 100,000 clones, approximately 77% of them singletons. The material was peripheral blood, obtained after recovery from COVID-19. These receptors were collected from a human donor who had recovered from COVID-19.

The genes are TRBV2 and TRBJ1-5, with a weak D call TRBD1 (6 bases). Germline V gene sequence: CDR1 SNHLY, CDR2 FYNNEI. V was pared by 6 bases and J by 3 bases, with 12 bases between. The CDR3 is 14 amino acids. The chain's CDR3 is CASRETGNNQPQHF. CDR3 sequence (DNA): TGTGCCAGCAGGGAGACAGGTAACAATCAGCCCCAGCATTTT.

This clone came up a few times. V is TRBV11-2 and J is TRBJ1-2, with D unclear. This CDR3 region has 13 residues. Germline CDR1 reads SGHAT; CDR2 reads FQNNGV. Trimming pared 5 bases from V and 7 bases from J, leaving 14 bases between. The CDR3 nucleotides read TGTGCCAGCAGCCCCATCCGGGTCGGTGGCTACACCTTC. This translates into CASSPIRVGGYTF.

CDR3 DNA: TGTGCCAGCAGGCCCCAGGGGGGGCGCGAGCAGTACTTC. It specifies CASRPQGGREQYF. This chain links TRBV5-6 with TRBJ2-7; D possibly uses TRBD1 or TRBD2 (7 bases each). The germline CDR1 and CDR2 sequences are SGHDT and YYEEEE. The V and J ends lost 5 bases and 6 bases respectively, with 15 bases between them. The CDR3 extends over 13 amino acids.

The chain uses TRBV10-3 and TRBJ2-1; weak D call: TRBD1 (6 bases). Germline values: CDR1 ENHRY, CDR2 SYGVKD. The CDR3 is made up of 17 amino acids. V dropped 2 bases and J dropped 4 bases, with 18 bases sitting between them. CDR3 in DNA: TGTGCCATCAGTGAGCCCCGACGGGACAAAGATTACAATGAGCAGTTCTTC. This translates into CAISEPRRDKDYNEQFF.

The genes are TRBV5-1 and TRBJ2-1, with D uncertain. CDR1 and CDR2 from the germline V gene are SGHRS and YFSETQ. The length of the CDR3 is 14 residues. Between the trimmed V and J ends, which lost 5 bases and 7 bases, there was a span of 16 bases. DNA of the CDR3: TGCGCCAGCAGACCCGGGTCTCAAGAAAATGAGCAGTTCTTC. Amino acid sequence: CASRPGSQENEQFF.

The chain combines TRBV6-5 with TRBJ2-1; TRBD2 matches 11 bases. The V segment lost 8 bases and the J segment 4 bases; nucleotides outside the gene matches: 7. The germline gives CDR1 MNHEY, CDR2 SVGAGI. This CDR3 spans 15 amino acids. In DNA, the CDR3 is TGTGCCAGCCTTTCAGGACTAGCGGGTTACAATGAGCAGTTCTTC. Encoded protein: CASLSGLAGYNEQFF.

This chain connects TRBV29-1 to TRBJ1-2; 9 nucleotides match TRBD1. The CDR3 totals 16 residues. Per germline, CDR1 SQVTM and CDR2 ANQGSEA. J lost 3 bases, V lost 4 bases, and 12 bases had no gene match. This CDR3 is CSVGPRDREFDYGYTF. CDR3 nucleotide sequence: TGCAGCGTTGGCCCACGGGACAGGGAGTTTGACTATGGCTACACCTTC.

This clone showed up just a few times. The chain is built from TRBV4-3 and TRBJ2-2; D may be TRBD2 (5 bases). Germline lookup yields CDR1 LGHNA and CDR2 YSLEER. The V end lost 1 base, the J end lost 4 bases, and 13 bases lay between the germline ends. The CDR3 covers 16 residues. This CDR3 reads CASSQVVTRGTGELFF. CDR3 DNA sequence: TGCGCCAGCAGCCAAGTCGTAACCCGGGGCACCGGGGAGCTGTTTTTT.

This chain connects TRBV3-1 (or the pseudogene TRBV3-2) to TRBJ2-3; D uncertain. Trimming cost V 5 bases and J 5 bases, with 11 bases left between them. The CDR3 runs 13 residues. Germline values: CDR1 LGHDT, CDR2 YNNKEL (reference sequence). The CDR3 DNA reads as TGTGCCAGCAGCGTACGGCTCGGAGATACGCAGTATTTT. Amino acids: CASSVRLGDTQYF.

This chain uses TRBV5-6 with TRBJ2-7; a weak D match, TRBD1 (6 bases). Trimming removed 0 bases from V and 2 bases from J, with 9 bases in between. The length of the CDR3 is 14 residues. CDR1 SGHDT and CDR2 YYEEEE come from the germline V gene. CDR3 DNA sequence: TGTGCCAGCAGCTTGGTGGACAGTCCCTACGAGCAGTACTTC. Translation gives CASSLVDSPYEQYF.

The chain couples TRBV7-9 to TRBJ2-3; 7 nucleotides agree with TRBD2. This CDR3 region has 15 residues. V lost 0 bases to trimming and J lost 4 bases; unmatched junction nucleotides: 4. Germline V gene sequence: CDR1 SEHNR, CDR2 FQNEAQ (reference sequence). The CDR3 reads CASSLAGGPADTQYF. The CDR3 DNA reads TGTGCCAGCAGCTTAGCGGGAGGGCCAGCAGATACGCAGTATTTT.

The gene calls are TRBV6-5 and TRBJ1-5; TRBD1 matches at 7 bases. The CDR3 is made up of 14 amino acids. The V gene's germline CDR1 is MNHEY and CDR2 SVGAGI. Trimming cost V 6 bases and J 0 bases; bases outside gene matches: 2. CDR3 DNA: TGTGCCAGCAGGACAGGGCTTAGCAATCAGCCCCAGCATTTT. Amino acid sequence: CASRTGLSNQPQHF.

This clone was seen just once. This sequence joins TRBV2 and TRBJ2-1; 10 bases align to TRBD1. J lost 5 bases, V lost 8 bases, and 6 bases had no gene match. From germline, CDR1 is SNHLY and CDR2 FYNNEI. This CDR3 region has 14 residues. The CDR3 DNA sequence: TGTGCCAGCGGGGGGGACAGGGGAGACAATGAGCAGTTCTTC. It encodes CASGGDRGDNEQFF. The full variable domain, rest sourced from reference TRBV2 and TRBJ2-1, is EPEVTQTPSHQVTQMGQEVILRCVPISNHLYFYWYRQILGQKVEFLVSFYNNEISEKSEIFDDQFSVERPDGSNFTLKIRSTKLEDSAMYFCASGGDRGDNEQFFGPGTRLTVL.

This chain links TRBV27 with TRBJ2-3; 10 bases are a match to TRBD2. CDR1 is MNHEY, CDR2 SMNVEV, per germline (reference sequence). CDR3 length equals 16 residues. V gave up 4 bases and J gave up 5 bases; unmatched junction bases: 9. CDR3 coding DNA: TGTGCCAGCAGTTCGAGGACTAGCGGATTAATAGATACGCAGTATTTT. This gives the protein CASSSRTSGLIDTQYF.

The chain is built from TRBV7-2 and TRBJ1-3; D unclear. Trimming cost V 6 bases and J 3 bases, with 9 bases left between them. The CDR3 runs to 13 residues. CDR1 is SGHTA and CDR2 is FQGNSA in the germline V gene. The CDR3 region has the DNA TGTGCCAGCAGGTTGGGAGATGGAAACACCATATATTTT. Its protein product is CASRLGDGNTIYF.

This sequence joins TRBV24-1 and TRBJ1-4, with D unresolved. This CDR3 region has 13 residues. The germline CDR1 and CDR2 sequences are KGHDR and SFDVKD. Trimming removed 2 bases at V and 8 bases at J, with 8 bases between. CDR3 sequence (DNA): TGTGCCACCAGTGATTGGTCAGTGGAAAAACTGTTTTTT. It yields the protein CATSDWSVEKLFF.

The rearrangement links TRBV15 to TRBJ2-5, with 9 bases aligning to TRBD2. Germline V lookup: CDR1 LNHNV, CDR2 YYDKDF (reference sequence). The CDR3 spans 16 residues. The junction had 8 bases not matched to a gene; V was cut back by 0 bases and J by 6 bases. As DNA, the CDR3 is TGTGCCACCAGCAGAGAGGGGACTAGCTATTTGAAGACCCAGTACTTC. It is translated as CATSREGTSYLKTQYF.

The sample holds a few counts of this clone. The J gene is TRBJ2-2, the V gene TRBV6-2 or TRBV6-3; no clear D gene. The CDR3 loop spans 15 amino acids. Germline V gene data show CDR1 as MNHEY and CDR2 as SVGEGT. V lost 2 bases to trimming and J lost 7 bases, with 14 bases between them. The CDR3 DNA reads as TGTGCCAGCAGTTACCTGAACTCAGCTGGCGGGGAGCTGTTTTTT. Amino acid sequence: CASSYLNSAGGELFF.

This clone was found a few times. This chain uses TRBV19 with TRBJ2-5, with unresolved D. The germline V gene has CDR1 LNHDA and CDR2 SQIVND (reference sequence). Trimming pared 3 bases from V and 1 base from J, leaving 9 bases between. The CDR3 has 14 residues. The CDR3 DNA sequence: TGTGCCAGTAGTATGACTCCATCCCAAGAGACCCAGTACTTC. This sequence encodes CASSMTPSQETQYF.

The rearrangement links TRBV28 to TRBJ2-2; D perhaps matches TRBD2 (5 bases). Between the trimmed V and J ends, which lost 2 bases and 3 bases, there was a span of 10 bases. There are 15 residues in the CDR3. Germline V gene data show CDR1 as MDHEN and CDR2 as SYDVKM. The CDR3 protein is CASSLSASYTGELFF. The CDR3 DNA sequence: TGTGCCAGCAGTTTAAGTGCTAGCTACACCGGGGAGCTGTTTTTT.

The genes are TRBV29-1 and TRBJ2-7, with 12 bases that match TRBD2. J gave up 6 bases and V 4 bases, and 4 bases lay outside the gene matches. Germline loops: CDR1 SQVTM, CDR2 ANQGSEA. This CDR3 is 13 amino acids long. CDR3 amino acids: CSVASGRASEQYF. CDR3 nucleotide sequence: TGCAGCGTTGCTAGCGGGAGGGCAAGCGAGCAGTACTTC.

CDR3 DNA sequence: TGTGCCAGCAGCTTAGTATTGCACCCGGGATTTAGGGGTTCCTACAATGAGCAGTTCTTC. Its protein product is CASSLVLHPGFRGSYNEQFF. V and J are TRBV7-8 and TRBJ2-1, with D perhaps being TRBD1 or TRBD2 (5 bases each). The V gene lost 1 base and the J gene lost 1 base, with 23 bases spanning the gap. This CDR3 is 20 amino acids long. From germline, CDR1 is SGHVS and CDR2 FQNEAQ.

The genes are TRBV4-1 and TRBJ2-1, with D perhaps TRBD2 (5 bases). This CDR3 contains 17 residues. Trimming pared 3 bases from V and 4 bases from J, leaving 19 bases between. CDR1 MGHRA and CDR2 YSYEKL come from the germline V gene. The CDR3 is CASSHVPSGGLYNEQFF. DNA for the CDR3: TGCGCCAGCAGCCATGTCCCCTCTGGCGGGTTATACAATGAGCAGTTCTTC.

The chain links TRBV6-1 to TRBJ1-4; D uncertain. Germline assignment: CDR1 MNHNS and CDR2 SASEGT. V was pared by 0 bases and J by 7 bases, with 12 bases between. The CDR3 is 15 residues long. The CDR3 region is CASSEAWVGGEKLFF. CDR3 bases: TGTGCCAGCAGTGAAGCATGGGTGGGTGGTGAAAAACTGTTTTTT.